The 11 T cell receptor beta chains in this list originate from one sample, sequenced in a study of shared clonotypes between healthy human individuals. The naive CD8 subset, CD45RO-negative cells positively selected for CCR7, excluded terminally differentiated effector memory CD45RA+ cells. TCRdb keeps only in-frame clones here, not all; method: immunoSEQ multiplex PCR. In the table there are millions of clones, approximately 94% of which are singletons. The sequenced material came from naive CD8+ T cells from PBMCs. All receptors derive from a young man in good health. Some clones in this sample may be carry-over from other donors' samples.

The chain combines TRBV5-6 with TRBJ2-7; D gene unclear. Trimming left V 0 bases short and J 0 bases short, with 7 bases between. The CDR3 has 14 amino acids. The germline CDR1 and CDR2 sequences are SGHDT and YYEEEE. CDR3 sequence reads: CASSLVANSYEQYF. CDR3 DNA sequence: TGTGCCAGCAGCTTGGTGGCGAACTCCTACGAGCAGTACTTC.

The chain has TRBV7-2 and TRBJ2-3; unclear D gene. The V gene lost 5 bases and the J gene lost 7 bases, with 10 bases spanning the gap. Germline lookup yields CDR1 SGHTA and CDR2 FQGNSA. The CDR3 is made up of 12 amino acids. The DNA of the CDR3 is TGTGCCAGCAGCCCACCCCGAAATACGCAGTATTTT. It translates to CASSPPRNTQYF.

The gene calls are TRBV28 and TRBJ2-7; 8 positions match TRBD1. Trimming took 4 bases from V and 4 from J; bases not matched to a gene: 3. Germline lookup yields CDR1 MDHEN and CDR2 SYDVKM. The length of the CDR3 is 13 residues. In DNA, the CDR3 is TGTGCCAGCAGTTATACAGGGGGGTACGAGCAGTACTTC. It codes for CASSYTGGYEQYF.

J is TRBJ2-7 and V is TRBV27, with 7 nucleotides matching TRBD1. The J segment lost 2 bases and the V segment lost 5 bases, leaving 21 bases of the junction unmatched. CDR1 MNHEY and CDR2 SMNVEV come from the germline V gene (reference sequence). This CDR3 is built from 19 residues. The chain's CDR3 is CASSRRDRLARVHPYEQYF. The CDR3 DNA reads TGTGCCAGCAGTCGCAGGGACAGATTGGCCCGGGTTCACCCCTACGAGCAGTACTTC.

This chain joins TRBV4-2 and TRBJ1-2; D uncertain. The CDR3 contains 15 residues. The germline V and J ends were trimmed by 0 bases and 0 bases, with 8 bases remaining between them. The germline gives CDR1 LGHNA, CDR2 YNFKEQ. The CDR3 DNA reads TGTGCCAGCAGCCAAGATCCCCCAGCTAACTATGGCTACACCTTC. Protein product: CASSQDPPANYGYTF.

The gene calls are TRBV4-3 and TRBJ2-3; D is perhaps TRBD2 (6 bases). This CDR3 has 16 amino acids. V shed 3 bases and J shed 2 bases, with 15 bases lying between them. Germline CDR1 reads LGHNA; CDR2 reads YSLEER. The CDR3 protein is CASSHLGASATDTQYF. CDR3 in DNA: TGCGCCAGCAGCCATCTTGGGGCTAGCGCCACAGATACGCAGTATTTT.

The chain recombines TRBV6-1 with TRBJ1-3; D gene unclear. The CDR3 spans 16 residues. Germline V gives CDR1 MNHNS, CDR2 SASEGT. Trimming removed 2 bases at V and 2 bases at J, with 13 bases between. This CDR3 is CASSEYGMTPGNTIYF. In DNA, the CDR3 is TGTGCCAGCAGTGAATATGGGATGACACCTGGAAACACCATATATTTT.

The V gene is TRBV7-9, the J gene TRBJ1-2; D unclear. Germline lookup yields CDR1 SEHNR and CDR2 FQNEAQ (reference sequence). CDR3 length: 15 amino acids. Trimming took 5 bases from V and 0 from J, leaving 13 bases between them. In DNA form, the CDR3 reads TGTGCCAGCAGCACGCTGGACGGAGCTAACTATGGCTACACCTTC. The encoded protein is CASSTLDGANYGYTF.

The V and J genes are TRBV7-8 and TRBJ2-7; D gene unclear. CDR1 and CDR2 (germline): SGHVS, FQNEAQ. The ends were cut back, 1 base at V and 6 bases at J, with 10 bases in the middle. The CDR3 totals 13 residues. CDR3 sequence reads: CASSLGVGIEQYF. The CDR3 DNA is TGTGCCAGCAGCTTAGGGGTGGGAATCGAGCAGTACTTC.

CDR3 DNA sequence: TGTGCCAGCAGCGTAGATTCGACAGGGAGTACCTACGAGCAGTACTTC. Translated: CASSVDSTGSTYEQYF. The rearrangement joins TRBV9 to TRBJ2-7, with 7 nucleotides matching TRBD1. From germline, CDR1 is SGDLS and CDR2 YYNGEE. This CDR3 comprises 16 residues. With 0 bases clipped from V and 2 bases from J, the junction kept 8 bases outside the gene matches.

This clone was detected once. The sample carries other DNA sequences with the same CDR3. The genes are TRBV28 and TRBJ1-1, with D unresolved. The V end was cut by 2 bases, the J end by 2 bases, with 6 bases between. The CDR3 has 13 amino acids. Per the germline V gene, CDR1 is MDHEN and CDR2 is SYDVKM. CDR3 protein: CASSLQDNTEAFF. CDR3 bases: TGTGCCAGCAGTTTACAGGATAACACTGAAGCTTTCTTT.